Below are 27 T cell receptor beta chains sequenced from a single sample in a study of long-term antiretroviral therapy in people with HIV. A v3.0 immunoSEQ assay was performed at survey level. TCRdb's copy holds only in-frame clones and misses some; the assay was immunoSEQ multiplex PCR. The sample gives about 28,000 clones, around 80% of which show up once; about 9.4% is in the top ten. The starting material was unsorted PBMCs, obtained 3 years after starting antiretroviral therapy. The receptors stem from a man between 40 and 49 years old with HIV.

This clone rates as medium-sized. This chain links TRBV7-2 with TRBJ2-1; perhaps TRBD1 as D (6 bases). This CDR3 comprises 17 residues. The V gene's germline CDR1 is SGHTA and CDR2 FQGNSA. The V end lost 1 base, the J end lost 4 bases, and 17 bases lay between the germline ends. The CDR3 here is CASSLDPGALVYNEQFF. CDR3 DNA sequence: TGTGCCAGCAGCTTAGACCCAGGGGCCCTAGTATACAATGAGCAGTTCTTC.

The V and J genes are TRBV18 and TRBJ2-1; possibly TRBD2 for D (7 bases). This CDR3 spans 13 amino acids. The germline V gene has CDR1 KGHSH and CDR2 LQKENI. V shed 2 bases and J shed 7 bases, with 9 bases lying between them. The CDR3 loop is CASSPGGANEQFF. CDR3 nucleotides: TGTGCCAGCTCACCAGGGGGGGCAAATGAGCAGTTCTTC.

The gene calls are TRBV5-6 and TRBJ2-7; 8 bases align to TRBD2. CDR3 size: 14 residues. The V segment lost 1 base and the J segment 0 bases; nucleotides outside the gene matches: 0. The germline CDR1 and CDR2 sequences are SGHDT and YYEEEE. The CDR3 spells CASSLSGSSYEQYF. CDR3 in DNA: TGTGCCAGCAGCTTGAGCGGGAGCTCCTACGAGCAGTACTTC.

The chain has TRBV6-5 and TRBJ1-2, with D hard to call. CDR1 MNHEY and CDR2 SVGAGI come from the germline V gene. The CDR3 is 13 amino acids. The V gene lost 5 bases and the J gene lost 0 bases, with 7 bases spanning the gap. CDR3 coding DNA: TGTGCCAGCAGTGACTTAGCTAACTATGGCTACACCTTC. Encoded protein: CASSDLANYGYTF.

This clone was observed a single time. The chain links TRBV6-5 to TRBJ2-3; D is uncertain. Germline V gene data show CDR1 as MNHEY and CDR2 as SVGAGI. This CDR3 contains 14 residues. The ends were cut back, 0 bases at V and 0 bases at J, with 4 bases in the middle. CDR3 amino acids: CASSYSTSTDTQYF. In DNA form, the CDR3 reads TGTGCCAGCAGTTACTCGACTAGCACAGATACGCAGTATTTT.

The chain couples TRBV10-3 to TRBJ2-1; D not resolved. Trimming pared 0 bases from V and 4 bases from J, leaving 7 bases between. The CDR3 runs to 14 residues. CDR1 and CDR2 (germline): ENHRY, SYGVKD. In DNA form, the CDR3 reads TGTGCCATCAGTGAGTCGGGAAATTACAATGAGCAGTTCTTC. It codes for CAISESGNYNEQFF.

The chain links TRBV19 to TRBJ2-1; D possibly uses TRBD1 or TRBD2 (5 bases each). V was pared by 8 bases and J by 7 bases, with 21 bases between. Germline loops: CDR1 LNHDA, CDR2 SQIVND (reference sequence). CDR3 size: 15 residues. The CDR3 loop is CASGGFGTNENEQFF. Written as DNA, the CDR3 is TGTGCCAGTGGGGGTTTCGGGACCAATGAGAATGAGCAGTTCTTC.

The chain uses TRBV19 and TRBJ2-1; the D gene could be TRBD1 or TRBD2 (5 bases each). CDR1 and CDR2 (germline): LNHDA, SQIVND (reference sequence). The length of the CDR3 is 16 residues. The V end was cut by 3 bases, the J end by 9 bases, with 21 bases between. In nucleotides, the CDR3 is TGTGCCAGTAGTATCCTTCACCAGAGGGGTACGGGTGAGCAGTTCTTC. Its translation is CASSILHQRGTGEQFF.

The V and J genes are TRBV4-3 and TRBJ2-5; TRBD2 matches at 7 bases. The CDR3 length is 16 residues. J lost 4 bases, V lost 0 bases, and 8 bases had no gene match. The germline V gene has CDR1 LGHNA and CDR2 YSLEER. CDR3 sequence (DNA): TGCGCCAGCAGCCAAGATTGGGAGGGGATCGGAGAGACCCAGTACTTC. It specifies CASSQDWEGIGETQYF.

This chain joins TRBV5-1 and TRBJ2-5; the match to TRBD1 covers 9 bases. V trimming: 6 bases; J trimming: 5 bases; junction bases outside the gene matches: 8. Germline V gene lookup returns CDR1 SGHRS and CDR2 YFSETQ. CDR3 length: 14 residues. The CDR3 DNA follows: TGCGCCAGCATCCCGGGACAGGGTCGGGAGACCCAGTACTTC. Its protein is CASIPGQGRETQYF.

This clone has a single count. Written as DNA, the CDR3 is TGTGCCAGCAGCACGACAGGGGAAGAGACCCAGTACTTC. Residues: CASSTTGEETQYF. The V gene is TRBV9, the J gene TRBJ2-5, with TRBD1 identical over 8 bases. This CDR3 has 13 amino acids. Losses at the gene ends were 4 bases for V and 3 bases for J; bases not matched to a gene: 2. Germline-derived CDR1 and CDR2 are SGDLS and YYNGEE.

In this sample, this clone turned up once. The chain links TRBV10-3 to TRBJ2-3; 10 bases line up with TRBD2. Losses at the gene ends were 6 bases for V and 4 bases for J; bases not matched to a gene: 1. This CDR3 contains 13 residues. Germline V lookup: CDR1 ENHRY, CDR2 SYGVKD. CDR3 loop: CAIRGTSADTQYF. The CDR3, as DNA: TGTGCCATCAGGGGGACTAGCGCAGATACGCAGTATTTT.

This rearrangement joins TRBV5-5 to TRBJ1-3, with 7 bases matching TRBD1. This CDR3 is built from 15 residues. V lost 3 bases, J lost 4 bases, and 7 bases stayed unmatched. Germline-derived CDR1 and CDR2 are SGHKS and YYEKEE (reference sequence). The CDR3: CASSWDRSVGNTIYF. The DNA for the CDR3 is TGTGCCAGCAGCTGGGACAGATCGGTCGGAAACACCATATATTTT.

The CDR3 nucleotides read TGTGCCAGCAGCCCGCCCCGAGAGGAGACCCAGTACTTC. Its translation is CASSPPREETQYF. The chain has TRBV5-4 and TRBJ2-5, with D unresolved. The CDR3 is 13 amino acids. Germline values: CDR1 SGHNT, CDR2 YYREEE (reference sequence). With 4 bases removed from V and 5 bases from J, the gap between germline ends came to 12 bases.

This chain uses TRBV6-1 with TRBJ2-6; D gene unclear. The CDR3 spans 15 residues. Trimming pared 3 bases from V and 0 bases from J, leaving 6 bases between. The germline V gene encodes CDR1 MNHNS and CDR2 SASEGT. CDR3: CASSESGSGANVLTF. The CDR3 DNA reads TGTGCCAGCAGTGAGAGTGGCTCTGGGGCCAACGTCCTGACTTTC.

The CDR3 region is CASSWGSGTSSYEQYF. Written as DNA, the CDR3 is TGTGCCAGCAGTTGGGGAAGCGGGACCAGCTCCTACGAGCAGTACTTC. V and J are TRBV6-5 and TRBJ2-7, with 7 bases matching TRBD2. Per germline, CDR1 MNHEY and CDR2 SVGAGI. The CDR3 sequence is 16 residues long. V lost 4 bases and J lost 0; bases outside the gene matches: 9.

This clone came up once. The chain is built from TRBV28 and TRBJ2-4; 10 bases map to TRBD1. The CDR3 loop spans 17 amino acids. J was trimmed by 1 base and V by 6 bases; bases with no gene match: 9. Germline CDR1 is MDHEN and CDR2 is SYDVKM. This CDR3 is CASRTGTGDLAKNIQYF. The CDR3 bases are TGTGCCAGCAGAACCGGGACAGGGGATTTGGCCAAAAACATTCAGTACTTC. Full variable domain (outside the CDR3, taken from reference TRBV28 and TRBJ2-4): DVKVTQSSRYLVKRTGEKVFLECVQDMDHENMFWYRQDPGLGLRLIYFSYDVKMKEKGDIPEGYSVSREKKERFSLILESASTNQTSMYLCASRTGTGDLAKNIQYFGAGTRLSVL.

The rearrangement links TRBV5-1 to TRBJ1-2; D remains ambiguous. The CDR3 contains 12 residues. CDR1 is SGHRS, CDR2 YFSETQ, per germline. Trimming took off 7 bases at V and 0 bases at J, with 7 bases between the two ends. CDR3 in amino acids: CASGNPNYGYTF. CDR3 nucleotide sequence: TGCGCCAGCGGAAACCCTAACTATGGCTACACCTTC.

J is TRBJ2-7 and V is TRBV7-2, with D tentatively TRBD2 (6 bases). The V gene lost 4 bases and the J gene lost 4 bases, with 17 bases spanning the gap. CDR3 length equals 15 residues. Per the germline V gene, CDR1 is SGHTA and CDR2 is FQGNSA. The CDR3 protein is CASSSFGGPMYEQYF. For the CDR3, the DNA is TGTGCCAGCAGCTCCTTCGGGGGTCCAATGTACGAGCAGTACTTC.

V gene TRBV6-5 combines with J gene TRBJ2-7; TRBD2 agrees at 7 bases. This CDR3 comprises 13 residues. With 9 bases clipped from V and 5 bases from J, the junction kept 10 bases outside the gene matches. In germline, CDR1 is MNHEY, CDR2 SVGAGI. CDR3 DNA: TGTGCCAGTTCTCGGGGAGGGCAAAACGAGCAGTACTTC. Protein: CASSRGGQNEQYF.

This clone was counted only a few times. The genes are TRBV7-6 and TRBJ2-1; 10 bases align to TRBD2. CDR3 size: 15 residues. CDR1 is SGHVS, CDR2 FNYEAQ, per germline. V shed 4 bases and J 12 bases; nucleotides not matched to a gene: 12. CDR3: CASSSGLAALGVQFF. Here the CDR3 DNA reads TGTGCCAGCAGCTCCGGACTAGCGGCCCTCGGTGTGCAGTTCTTC. The full variable domain, in which reference TRBV7-6 and TRBJ2-1 provide the parts outside the CDR3, is GAGVSQSPRYKVTKRGQDVALRCDPISGHVSLYWYRQALGQGPEFLTYFNYEAQQDKSGLPNDRFSAERPEGSISTLTIQRTEQRDSAMYRCASSSGLAALGVQFFGPGTRLTVL.

The CDR3 nucleotides are TGTGCCAGCAGTGCTTACGAGCAGTACTTC. It specifies CASSAYEQYF. The V call is TRBV2, the J call TRBJ2-7; D is unclear. V lost 4 bases, J lost 4 bases, and 2 bases lay in between. CDR3 length equals 10 residues. CDR1 is SNHLY and CDR2 is FYNNEI in the germline V gene. The full variable domain, with the rest looked up from reference TRBV2 and TRBJ2-7, is EPEVTQTPSHQVTQMGQEVILRCVPISNHLYFYWYRQILGQKVEFLVSFYNNEISEKSEIFDDQFSVERPDGSNFTLKIRSTKLEDSAMYFCASSAYEQYFGPGTRLTVT.

V is TRBV5-6 and J is TRBJ2-3; D remains ambiguous. This CDR3 is built from 16 residues. Germline CDR1 reads SGHDT; CDR2 reads YYEEEE. Trimming took 2 bases from V and 3 from J, leaving 16 bases between them. This CDR3 is CASSFTVTRGTDTQYF. CDR3 nucleotide sequence: TGTGCCAGCAGCTTCACTGTGACCCGTGGGACAGATACGCAGTATTTT. The full variable domain, in which reference TRBV5-6 and TRBJ2-3 provide the parts outside the CDR3, is DAGVTQSPTHLIKTRGQQVTLRCSPKSGHDTVSWYQQALGQGPQFIFQYYEEEERQRGNFPDRFSGHQFPNYSSELNVNALLLGDSALYLCASSFTVTRGTDTQYFGPGTRLTVL.

The chain is built from TRBV30 and TRBJ2-5, with D possibly being TRBD1 (5 bases). This CDR3 spans 12 amino acids. The germline CDR1 and CDR2 sequences are GTSNPN and SVGIG (reference sequence). V lost 2 bases, J lost 5 bases, and 9 bases lay in between. CDR3: CAWSTQGETQYF. In nucleotides, the CDR3 is TGTGCCTGGAGTACGCAGGGCGAGACCCAGTACTTC.

The chain couples TRBV30 to TRBJ2-7; 8 bases are a match to TRBD2. The germline V gene has CDR1 GTSNPN and CDR2 SVGIG (reference sequence). The CDR3 is made up of 13 amino acids. Trimming cost V 1 base and J 3 bases; bases outside gene matches: 2. CDR3 bases: TGTGCCTGGAGTGACAGCGGGGGCTACGAGCAGTACTTC. Protein product: CAWSDSGGYEQYF.

The chain has TRBV5-1 and TRBJ1-1, with D perhaps TRBD1 (5 bases). Germline V gene lookup returns CDR1 SGHRS and CDR2 YFSETQ. The length of the CDR3 is 15 residues. Trimming stripped 4 bases from V and 1 base from J, with 14 bases between. The CDR3 DNA follows: TGCGCCAGCAGCCCCCGTGGGGGGAAGAACACTGAAGCTTTCTTT. As protein: CASSPRGGKNTEAFF.

This chain connects TRBV6-6 to TRBJ2-7, with TRBD1 as a possible D gene (8 bases). Looked up from germline, CDR1 is MNHNY and CDR2 is SVGAGI (reference sequence). V was shortened by 7 bases and J by 4 bases, with 14 bases between the two germline ends. The length of the CDR3 is 13 residues. In DNA form, the CDR3 reads TGTGCCAGCAAGACAGGGGAGGGGTACGAGCAGTACTTC. This sequence encodes CASKTGEGYEQYF.